These 17 T cell receptor beta chains came from one sample sequenced in a study of blood T cell repertoires in COVID-19. Assay used: immunoSEQ multiplex PCR; TCRdb lists only in-frame clones, some missing. The sample contains a few hundred thousand clones, just under 90% of which appear only once. Source material: PBMCs or T cells enriched from blood (not recorded which). These receptors were taken from a man aged 30 to 45 who had recovered from COVID-19.

The CDR3 loop reads CASSPHRVGYTF. CDR3 sequence (DNA): TGTGCCAGCAGCCCCCACAGGGTTGGCTACACCTTC. The chain links TRBV7-9 to TRBJ1-2; D is possibly TRBD1 (6 bases). The germline V and J ends were trimmed by 5 bases and 7 bases, with 11 bases remaining between them. This CDR3 has 12 amino acids. Per the germline V gene, CDR1 is SEHNR and CDR2 is FQNEAQ (reference sequence).

V and J are TRBV9 and TRBJ2-2, with TRBD1 matching 8 bases. The ends lost 3 bases at V and 6 bases at J; junction bases unmatched: 13. This CDR3 is 17 amino acids long. CDR1 SGDLS and CDR2 YYNGEE come from the germline V gene. The CDR3 region is CASSAWGRGRFAGELFF. The CDR3 DNA follows: TGTGCCAGCAGCGCTTGGGGCAGGGGGCGATTTGCCGGGGAGCTGTTTTTT.

This sequence joins TRBV5-1 and TRBJ1-2; D is undetermined. The CDR3 spans 14 residues. V was clipped by 1 base and J by 2 bases, with 9 bases between them. In germline, CDR1 is SGHRS, CDR2 YFSETQ. The CDR3 protein is CASSLTVSNYGYTF. CDR3 DNA: TGCGCCAGCAGCTTGACAGTTTCGAACTATGGCTACACCTTC.

The count of this clone is one. The genes are TRBV19 and TRBJ2-1; possibly TRBD2 for D (5 bases). Germline CDR1 reads LNHDA; CDR2 reads SQIVND (reference sequence). The CDR3 has 17 amino acids. With 5 bases removed from V and 0 bases from J, the gap between germline ends came to 17 bases. CDR3 amino acids: CASSLDGLFSSYNEQFF. The CDR3, as DNA: TGTGCCAGTAGTCTCGATGGACTCTTTAGCTCCTACAATGAGCAGTTCTTC.

This chain connects TRBV24-1 to TRBJ2-2, with 7 bases matching TRBD2. Trimming took 3 bases from V and 8 from J; bases not matched to a gene: 14. This CDR3 spans 17 amino acids. Germline loops: CDR1 KGHDR, CDR2 SFDVKD. The CDR3 loop is CATSDRGGRAGRGELFF. CDR3 DNA sequence: TGTGCCACCAGTGATCGCGGAGGGAGAGCCGGGAGGGGGGAGCTGTTTTTT.

The chain combines TRBV19 with TRBJ1-5; 7 bases fit TRBD1. The CDR3 is 13 residues long. The V segment lost 6 bases and the J segment 6 bases; nucleotides outside the gene matches: 5. Germline CDR1 is LNHDA and CDR2 is SQIVND (reference sequence). The CDR3 region has the DNA TGTGCCAGTAGCGACAGGGACGGTCAGCCCCAGCATTTT. The encoded protein is CASSDRDGQPQHF.

The rearrangement links TRBV3-1 (or the pseudogene TRBV3-2) to TRBJ2-7; D might be TRBD1 (5 bases). CDR1 is LGHDT, CDR2 YNNKEL, per germline (reference sequence). There are 14 residues in the CDR3. Trimming shortened V by 0 bases and J by 2 bases, and 8 bases separated the two germline ends. CDR3 protein: CASSQDGAAYEQYF. CDR3 nucleotide sequence: TGTGCCAGCAGCCAAGATGGGGCAGCCTACGAGCAGTACTTC.

This clone showed up just a few times. The rearrangement links TRBV6-5 to TRBJ1-1, with D uncertain. Trimming stripped 0 bases from V and 1 base from J, with 6 bases between. The CDR3 covers 14 residues. Germline values: CDR1 MNHEY, CDR2 SVGAGI. The CDR3 coding sequence is TGTGCCAGCAGTTACTCGAACGGGAACACTGAAGCTTTCTTT. It is translated as CASSYSNGNTEAFF.

The rearrangement joins TRBV13 to TRBJ1-1; 9 bases map to TRBD1. The CDR3 sequence is 15 residues long. With V trimmed by 2 bases and J by 11 bases, 12 bases remained unmatched. Germline V lookup: CDR1 PRHDT, CDR2 FYEKMQ (reference sequence). The CDR3 sequence: CASSLWASPDRGAFF. The CDR3 DNA is TGTGCCAGCAGCTTATGGGCTTCCCCGGACAGGGGTGCTTTCTTT.

The chain uses TRBV19 and TRBJ1-1, with D hard to call. Germline values: CDR1 LNHDA, CDR2 SQIVND (reference sequence). V lost 1 base to trimming and J lost 2 bases, with 11 bases between them. The CDR3 covers 15 residues. CDR3 sequence: CASSIALSINTEAFF. The CDR3 region has the DNA TGTGCCAGTAGTATAGCCCTATCGATTAACACTGAAGCTTTCTTT.

The genes are TRBV27 and TRBJ2-7, with D possibly matching TRBD1 (6 bases). The CDR3 runs to 15 residues. Germline-derived CDR1 and CDR2 are MNHEY and SMNVEV (reference sequence). V lost 6 bases and J 2 bases, leaving 17 bases between the germline ends. CDR3 sequence reads: CASSVATGPAYEQYF. Written as DNA, the CDR3 is TGTGCCAGCAGCGTTGCGACAGGCCCCGCCTACGAGCAGTACTTC.

The chain has TRBV7-9 and TRBJ2-1; 9 positions match TRBD2. This CDR3 has 14 amino acids. Per the germline V gene, CDR1 is SEHNR and CDR2 is FQNEAQ (reference sequence). Losses at the gene ends were 4 bases for V and 9 bases for J; bases not matched to a gene: 7. This chain's CDR3 is CASSSLAGVPEQFF. CDR3 in DNA: TGTGCCAGCAGCTCCTTAGCGGGAGTTCCTGAGCAGTTCTTC. The full variable domain, its missing parts supplied by reference TRBV7-9 and TRBJ2-1, is DTGVSQNPRHKITKRGQNVTFRCDPISEHNRLYWYRQTLGQGPEFLTYFQNEAQLEKSRLLSDRFSAERPKGSFSTLEIQRTEQGDSAMYLCASSSLAGVPEQFFGPGTRLTVL.

A single count supports this clone. This rearrangement joins TRBV9 to TRBJ2-2; D is unclear. CDR1 SGDLS and CDR2 YYNGEE come from the germline V gene. This CDR3 region has 14 residues. Trimming took off 2 bases at V and 0 bases at J, with 5 bases between the two ends. CDR3: CASSVVANTGELFF. The DNA for the CDR3 is TGTGCCAGCAGCGTCGTAGCGAACACCGGGGAGCTGTTTTTT.

For the CDR3, the DNA is TGTGCCAGCAGCGTAGGGTTGGGACAGGGGGGGACCGGGGAGCTGTTTTTT. Amino acid sequence: CASSVGLGQGGTGELFF. The chain combines TRBV9 with TRBJ2-2; 11 nucleotides match TRBD1. J gave up 5 bases and V 0 bases, and 6 bases lay outside the gene matches. Germline CDR1 reads SGDLS; CDR2 reads YYNGEE. This CDR3 contains 17 residues.

CDR3: CAISETSGANTGELFF. The CDR3 DNA reads TGTGCCATCAGTGAGACTAGCGGCGCGAACACCGGGGAGCTGTTTTTT. The rearrangement joins TRBV10-3 to TRBJ2-2, with 8 bases matching TRBD2. The CDR3 spans 16 residues. CDR1 and CDR2 from the germline V gene are ENHRY and SYGVKD. With V trimmed by 2 bases and J by 0 bases, 2 bases remained unmatched.

The genes are TRBV5-5 and TRBJ1-2; 7 nucleotides agree with TRBD1. The J segment lost 3 bases and the V segment lost 3 bases, leaving 8 bases of the junction unmatched. This CDR3 has 15 amino acids. The germline CDR1 and CDR2 sequences are SGHKS and YYEKEE (reference sequence). CDR3 protein: CASSWDRYYYYGYTF. Written as DNA, the CDR3 is TGTGCCAGCAGCTGGGACAGATATTACTACTATGGCTACACCTTC. The full variable domain, with the rest looked up from reference TRBV5-5 and TRBJ1-2, is DAGVTQSPTHLIKTRGQQVTLRCSPISGHKSVSWYQQVLGQGPQFIFQYYEKEERGRGNFPDRFSARQFPNYSSELNVNALLLGDSALYLCASSWDRYYYYGYTFGSGTRLTVV.

As for this clone: Compared with germline, one end of the junction differs, possibly owing to a read error. The rearrangement joins TRBV3-1 (or the pseudogene TRBV3-2) to TRBJ2-1; 8 bases map to TRBD2. The CDR3 sequence is 15 residues long. Germline V CDR1 and CDR2: LGHDT, YNNKEL (reference sequence). CDR3 region: CASSQGLAPQIEQFF. The CDR3 DNA follows: TGTGCCAGCAGTCAAGGACTAGCCCCACAGATTGAGCAGTTCTTC.